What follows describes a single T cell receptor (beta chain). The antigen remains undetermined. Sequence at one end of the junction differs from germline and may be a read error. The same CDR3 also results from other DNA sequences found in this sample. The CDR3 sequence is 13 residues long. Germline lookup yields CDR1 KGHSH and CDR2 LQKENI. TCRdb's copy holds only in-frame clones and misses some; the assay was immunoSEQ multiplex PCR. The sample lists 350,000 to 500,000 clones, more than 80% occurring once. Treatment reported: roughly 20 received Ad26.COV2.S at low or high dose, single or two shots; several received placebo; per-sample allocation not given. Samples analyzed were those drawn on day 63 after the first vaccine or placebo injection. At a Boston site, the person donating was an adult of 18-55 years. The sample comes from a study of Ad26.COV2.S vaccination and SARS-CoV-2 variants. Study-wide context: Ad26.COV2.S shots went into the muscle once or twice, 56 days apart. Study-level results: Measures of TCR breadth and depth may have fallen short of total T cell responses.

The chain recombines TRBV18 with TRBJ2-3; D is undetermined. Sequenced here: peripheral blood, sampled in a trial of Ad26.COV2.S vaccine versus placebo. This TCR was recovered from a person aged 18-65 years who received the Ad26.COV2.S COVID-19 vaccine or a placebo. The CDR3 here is CASSPLLMDTQYF. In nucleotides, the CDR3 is TGTGCCAGCTCACCTCTCCTAATGGATACGCAATATTTT. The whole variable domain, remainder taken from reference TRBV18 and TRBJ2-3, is NAGVMQNPRHLVRRRGQEARLRCSPMKGHSHVYWYRQLPEEGLKFMVYLQKENIIDESGMPKERFSAEFPKEGPSILRIQQVVRGDSAAYFCASSPLLMDTQYFGPGTRLTVL.